The next 30 T cell receptor beta chains were all read from a single sample in a study of OX40 agonist ivuxolimab in advanced cancers. Sequenced by immunoSEQ multiplex PCR; TCRdb stores in-frame clones only, minus some. Of around 83,000 clones in the sample, roughly nine tenths were seen once. The sample in question was CD4+ or CD8+ T cells sorted from blood, obtained in a trial of the OX40 agonist ivuxolimab. The receptors come from an adult with an advanced solid tumor such as melanoma, head and neck, liver or kidney cancer.

The chain joins TRBV18 to TRBJ1-1; 7 bases fit TRBD1. CDR3 length equals 14 residues. The J segment lost 4 bases and the V segment lost 4 bases, leaving 6 bases of the junction unmatched. The germline V gene has CDR1 KGHSH and CDR2 LQKENI. The CDR3 protein is CASSLTGIATEAFF. The CDR3 bases are TGTGCCAGCTCACTGACAGGGATTGCCACTGAAGCTTTCTTT.

The V and J genes are TRBV5-1 and TRBJ1-1; tentative D call: TRBD1 (6 bases). Trimming shortened V by 0 bases and J by 6 bases, and 9 bases separated the two germline ends. The CDR3 length is 13 residues. CDR1 is SGHRS and CDR2 is YFSETQ in the germline V gene. CDR3 sequence (DNA): TGCGCCAGCAGCTTGGAAGGGGGGGCTGAAGCTTTCTTT. As protein: CASSLEGGAEAFF. The variable domain in full, completed from reference TRBV5-1 and TRBJ1-1, reads KAGVTQTPRYLIKTRGQQVTLSCSPISGHRSVSWYQQTPGQGLQFLFEYFSETQRNKGNFPGRFSGRQFSNSRSEMNVSTLELGDSALYLCASSLEGGAEAFFGQGTRLTVV.

The chain uses TRBV7-2 and TRBJ1-5, with no clear D. This CDR3 region has 15 residues. Between the trimmed V and J ends, which lost 3 bases and 3 bases, there was a span of 12 bases. Germline V gene data show CDR1 as SGHTA and CDR2 as FQGNSA. The CDR3 reads CASSFFSGVNQPQHF. As DNA, the CDR3 is TGTGCCAGCAGCTTTTTCTCTGGGGTCAATCAGCCCCAGCATTTT.

This clone appeared once. The chain has TRBV19 and TRBJ2-7; D gene uncertain. CDR1 is LNHDA and CDR2 is SQIVND in the germline V gene (reference sequence). The V end was cut by 5 bases, the J end by 1 base, with 12 bases between. The CDR3 spans 14 residues. This CDR3 reads CASSSGFLSYEQYF. The CDR3 DNA reads as TGTGCCAGTAGTTCCGGATTTTTATCCTACGAGCAGTACTTC.

This clone was observed a handful of times. The rearrangement links TRBV5-4 to TRBJ2-7; 8 positions match TRBD1. The CDR3 length is 14 residues. Germline assignment: CDR1 SGHNT and CDR2 YYREEE (reference sequence). With 3 bases clipped from V and 6 bases from J, the junction kept 8 bases outside the gene matches. In nucleotides, the CDR3 is TGTGCCAGCAGCTCCCCGACAGGGGTTAGCGAGCAGTACTTC. This gives the protein CASSSPTGVSEQYF.

The rearrangement joins TRBV9 to TRBJ2-2; 12 bases align to TRBD2. The CDR3 runs to 17 residues. Trimming cost V 4 bases and J 7 bases; bases outside gene matches: 11. Per germline, CDR1 SGDLS and CDR2 YYNGEE. CDR3 amino acids: CASSPLAGGPGDGELFF. DNA of the CDR3: TGTGCCAGCAGCCCGCTAGCGGGAGGGCCAGGGGACGGGGAGCTGTTTTTT.

The CDR3 nucleotides read TGCGCCAGCAGCAGAGGGGGATCCGGGGCGTACCAAGAGACCCAGTACTTC. Translating gives CASSRGGSGAYQETQYF. The rearrangement links TRBV5-1 to TRBJ2-5, with D possibly being TRBD1 (6 bases). The CDR3 extends over 17 amino acids. With 4 bases removed from V and 0 bases from J, the gap between germline ends came to 19 bases. Germline CDR1 is SGHRS and CDR2 is YFSETQ.

CDR3 in DNA: TGCGCCAGCAGGTCAAATCCTCTAGCGGGAGTTTCTGATACGCAGTATTTT. This gives the protein CASRSNPLAGVSDTQYF. The V and J genes are TRBV4-1 and TRBJ2-3; 10 nucleotides align to TRBD2. CDR1 is MGHRA and CDR2 is YSYEKL in the germline V gene. V lost 6 bases to trimming and J lost 6 bases; unmatched junction nucleotides: 15. The CDR3 extends over 17 amino acids.

The gene calls are TRBV28 and TRBJ2-7; D possibly matches TRBD1 or TRBD2 (5 bases each). Germline lookup yields CDR1 MDHEN and CDR2 SYDVKM. V shed 6 bases and J shed 3 bases, with 12 bases lying between them. The CDR3 sequence is 13 residues long. CDR3 loop: CASSPGRNYEQYF. The CDR3 coding sequence is TGTGCCAGCAGCCCGGGACGGAACTACGAGCAGTACTTC.

This clone showed up just once. The chain links TRBV25-1 to TRBJ1-4, with 7 bases lining up with TRBD1. V dropped 3 bases and J dropped 7; count of bases not matched to a gene: 14. In germline, CDR1 is MGHDK, CDR2 SYGVNS. The CDR3 length is 17 residues. The CDR3 spells CASSEKQGPWAIEKLFF. CDR3 sequence (DNA): TGTGCCAGCAGTGAGAAACAGGGGCCCTGGGCCATTGAAAAACTGTTTTTT.

The chain uses TRBV4-1 and TRBJ1-1; D is ambiguous. CDR1 and CDR2 (germline): MGHRA, YSYEKL. Trimming stripped 1 base from V and 0 bases from J, with 9 bases between. The length of the CDR3 is 15 residues. This chain's CDR3 is CASSQAPAMNTEAFF. For the CDR3, the DNA is TGCGCCAGCAGCCAAGCTCCAGCCATGAACACTGAAGCTTTCTTT.

The chain joins TRBV30 to TRBJ2-7, with D unresolved. The CDR3 has 12 amino acids. Germline V gives CDR1 GTSNPN, CDR2 SVGIG (reference sequence). The V and J ends lost 0 bases and 2 bases respectively, with 5 bases between them. CDR3 in amino acids: CAWSVSTYEQYF. The CDR3, as DNA: TGTGCCTGGAGTGTAAGTACCTACGAGCAGTACTTC.

The genes are TRBV4-1 and TRBJ1-4, with D uncertain. V lost 2 bases, J lost 12 bases, and 7 bases lay in between. The germline V gene has CDR1 MGHRA and CDR2 YSYEKL. The CDR3 is made up of 11 amino acids. In nucleotides, the CDR3 is TGCGCCAGCAGCCAATTAGGAGAACTGTTTTTT. This encodes CASSQLGELFF.

The J gene is TRBJ2-5, the V gene TRBV28; TRBD2 matches 9 bases. Germline lookup yields CDR1 MDHEN and CDR2 SYDVKM. The CDR3 spans 18 residues. Germline trimming cut 1 base from V and 5 bases from J; bases unmatched to any gene: 14. The CDR3 region is CASSLYAIKVAGEETQYF. Written as DNA, the CDR3 is TGTGCCAGCAGTTTATACGCGATTAAGGTAGCGGGAGAGGAGACCCAGTACTTC.

This clone was detected only a few times. The J gene is TRBJ2-7, the V gene TRBV28; D is uncertain. The CDR3 is 14 amino acids. Trimming took 6 bases from V and 7 from J, leaving 19 bases between them. Germline V gives CDR1 MDHEN, CDR2 SYDVKM. The CDR3 reads CASRAALGQAEQYF. CDR3 sequence (DNA): TGTGCCAGCAGGGCGGCTCTCGGGCAGGCGGAGCAGTACTTC.

This rearrangement joins TRBV13 to TRBJ1-1, with D tentatively TRBD1 (6 bases). V lost 6 bases, J lost 7 bases, and 12 bases lay in between. The germline V gene has CDR1 PRHDT and CDR2 FYEKMQ (reference sequence). This CDR3 has 12 amino acids. CDR3 bases: TGTGCCAGCAGTCACAGGGTAAATGAAGCTTTCTTT. Translated, it gives CASSHRVNEAFF.

The rearrangement links TRBV19 to TRBJ1-5, with 9 bases that match TRBD1. The junction had 1 base not matched to a gene; V was cut back by 2 bases and J by 5 bases. This CDR3 is built from 14 residues. Germline V gene lookup returns CDR1 LNHDA and CDR2 SQIVND (reference sequence). The CDR3 loop reads CASSIWDRDQPQHF. DNA of the CDR3: TGTGCCAGTAGTATATGGGACAGGGATCAGCCCCAGCATTTT.

This chain links TRBV28 with TRBJ1-3; weak D call: TRBD1 (6 bases). CDR1 is MDHEN and CDR2 is SYDVKM in the germline V gene. V was shortened by 5 bases and J by 1 base, with 21 bases between the two germline ends. The CDR3 spans 18 residues. CDR3: CASSPPPGWQGSGNTIYF. Written as DNA, the CDR3 is TGTGCCAGCAGTCCACCCCCGGGGTGGCAGGGGTCTGGAAACACCATATATTTT.

The CDR3 nucleotides read TGTGCCAGCAGCGTTTCACTAGCGGGAGGGCTTTCCCCAACCTACGAGCAGTACTTC. Encoded protein: CASSVSLAGGLSPTYEQYF. V and J are TRBV9 and TRBJ2-7, with 13 bases matching TRBD2. J lost 2 bases, V lost 2 bases, and 13 bases had no gene match. CDR3 size: 19 residues. Germline loops: CDR1 SGDLS, CDR2 YYNGEE.

This sequence joins TRBV11-3 and TRBJ2-2, with TRBD1 identical over 7 bases. This CDR3 is built from 14 residues. CDR1 and CDR2 from the germline V gene are SGHNT and YENEEA. V gave up 4 bases and J gave up 3 bases; unmatched junction bases: 2. The CDR3 loop is CASSSDRYTGELFF. The CDR3 DNA reads TGTGCCAGCAGCTCGGACAGGTACACCGGGGAGCTGTTTTTT.

This CDR3 reads CASRPDRGSSETQYF. The DNA of the CDR3 is TGTGCCAGCAGGCCAGACCGGGGAAGTAGCGAGACCCAGTACTTC. The chain joins TRBV2 to TRBJ2-5; possible D gene TRBD2, 5 bases. Germline CDR1 SNHLY, CDR2 FYNNEI. V gave up 6 bases and J gave up 5 bases, with 19 bases separating them. The length of the CDR3 is 15 residues.

The chain combines TRBV2 with TRBJ2-7; 11 nucleotides agree with TRBD1. The germline gives CDR1 SNHLY, CDR2 FYNNEI. CDR3 length: 15 amino acids. J lost 2 bases, V lost 6 bases, and 6 bases had no gene match. The CDR3 coding sequence is TGTGCCAGCAGGCTGGACAGGGGGCAAACCTACGAGCAGTACTTC. Translating gives CASRLDRGQTYEQYF.

The V and J genes are TRBV9 and TRBJ2-1; TRBD2 matches at 10 bases. The ends lost 0 bases at V and 10 bases at J; junction bases unmatched: 7. Looked up from germline, CDR1 is SGDLS and CDR2 is YYNGEE. This CDR3 comprises 15 residues. CDR3 residues: CASSVDSGRAGEQFF. In DNA form, the CDR3 reads TGTGCCAGCAGCGTAGACAGCGGGAGGGCCGGAGAGCAGTTCTTC.

This clone was detected only once. Different DNA sequences within this sample yield the same CDR3. The V call is TRBV5-1, the J call TRBJ2-3; TRBD1 might be the D (5 bases). Germline V gene lookup returns CDR1 SGHRS and CDR2 YFSETQ. The CDR3 runs to 14 residues. Trimming stripped 1 base from V and 4 bases from J, with 10 bases between. CDR3 region: CASSLRVGADTQYF. CDR3 coding DNA: TGCGCCAGCAGCTTGCGGGTAGGGGCAGATACGCAGTATTTT.

This chain connects TRBV28 to TRBJ2-6; 7 nucleotides line up with TRBD1. Trimming cost V 6 bases and J 5 bases; bases outside gene matches: 7. The germline CDR1 and CDR2 sequences are MDHEN and SYDVKM. The CDR3 length is 15 residues. This CDR3 reads CASSGQAPRANVLTF. Written as DNA, the CDR3 is TGTGCCAGCAGCGGACAGGCGCCGAGGGCCAACGTCCTGACTTTC.

Turning to this clone: Germline and junction disagree at one end, which may indicate a read error. J is TRBJ2-4 and V is TRBV11-2; TRBD1 or TRBD2 may be the D gene (5 bases each). The germline CDR1 and CDR2 sequences are SGHAT and FQNNGV. The CDR3 sequence is 12 residues long. The CDR3 DNA sequence: TGTGCCAGCAGCTTAGATAGCGCAGGGATACACTTC. Its protein is CASSLDSAGIHF. Variable domain in full (rest from reference TRBV11-2 and TRBJ2-4): EAGVAQSPRYKIIEKRQSVAFWCNPISGHATLYWYQQILGQGPKLLIQFQNNGVVDDSQLPKDRFSAERLKGVDSTLKIQPAKLEDSAVYLCASSLDSAGIHFGAGTRLSVL.

The chain uses TRBV6-5 and TRBJ2-7, with 7 bases identical to TRBD2. Germline CDR1 and CDR2: MNHEY and SVGAGI. The CDR3 has 14 amino acids. With 8 bases clipped from V and 0 bases from J, the junction kept 7 bases outside the gene matches. The CDR3 loop is CASYPTSSSYEQYF. CDR3 coding DNA: TGTGCCAGCTACCCGACTAGCTCCTCCTACGAGCAGTACTTC.

The J gene is TRBJ2-7, the V gene TRBV28, with D possibly matching TRBD1 (6 bases). The CDR3 covers 13 residues. V was pared by 4 bases and J by 4 bases, with 11 bases between. Germline V gene lookup returns CDR1 MDHEN and CDR2 SYDVKM. CDR3 sequence: CASSSSGTYEQYF. Here the CDR3 DNA reads TGTGCCAGCAGTTCCTCCGGGACATACGAGCAGTACTTC.

This clone showed up just once. J is TRBJ2-7 and V is TRBV29-1; 7 positions agree with TRBD1. The CDR3 loop spans 11 amino acids. Germline CDR1 reads SQVTM; CDR2 reads ANQGSEA. After removal of 7 bases from V and 2 bases from J, the junction contained 2 bases not matched to a gene. CDR3 nucleotide sequence: TGCAGCGCTGGACAGGCCTACGAGCAGTACTTC. This sequence encodes CSAGQAYEQYF.

CDR3 protein: CASSERGGGTGPFGYTF. In nucleotides, the CDR3 is TGTGCCAGCAGTGAAAGGGGGGGCGGGACAGGGCCTTTTGGCTACACCTTC. The chain couples TRBV6-1 to TRBJ1-2; 9 nucleotides match TRBD1. The germline V gene encodes CDR1 MNHNS and CDR2 SASEGT. With 2 bases clipped from V and 7 bases from J, the junction kept 14 bases outside the gene matches. This CDR3 is built from 17 residues.